This T cell receptor beta chain was observed in a study of Ad26.COV2.S vaccination and SARS-CoV-2 variants. The overall study: Intramuscularly, Ad26.COV2.S was given either once or twice, 56 days apart. Findings of the study overall: Vaccine and placebo recipients had comparable breadth of non-spike TCRs.

Turning to this clone: The antigen is undetermined.

The CDR3 is 16 amino acids. Trimming stripped 4 bases from V and 6 bases from J, with 17 bases between. Germline CDR1 SGHTS, CDR2 YDEGEE. TCRdb keeps only in-frame clones here, not all; method: immunoSEQ multiplex PCR. The data show 300,000 to 500,000 clones, 75% to 90% seen once. Treatment described: around 19 received Ad26.COV2.S at low or high dose, single or two shots; about five received placebo; per-sample allocation not given. Sampling happened 63 days after the first vaccine or placebo injection. The chain is built from TRBV5-8 and TRBJ1-6; a possible D gene is TRBD1 (5 bases). This TCR was sampled from a person between 18 and 65 years old who received the Ad26.COV2.S COVID-19 vaccine or a placebo. Sequences were derived from peripheral blood, sampled in a trial of Ad26.COV2.S vaccine versus placebo. CDR3 in amino acids: CASSPTVLGANSPLHF. CDR3 DNA sequence: TGTGCCAGCAGCCCTACCGTTCTAGGGGCTAATTCACCCCTCCACTTT.